This TCR beta chain is drawn from a study of technical replicates of blood from a handful of donors. Using immunoSEQ multiplex PCR, the repertoire was profiled, and TCRdb retains in-frame clones only, with some absent. The sample consists of around 100,000 clones, 85% to 95% of them appearing once. The germline V gene has CDR1 SGHRS and CDR2 YFSETQ. The CDR3 has 14 residues. The V end was cut by 0 bases, the J end by 7 bases, with 13 bases between. Sequencing input: T cells isolated from PBMCs. The rearrangement uses TRBV5-1 and TRBJ1-1; D call uncertain. This TCR was recovered from a human donor in good health. CDR3 bases: TGCGCCAGCAGCTTGGGTGGAGGAACTCTTGAAGCTTTCTTT. Protein product: CASSLGGGTLEAFF.